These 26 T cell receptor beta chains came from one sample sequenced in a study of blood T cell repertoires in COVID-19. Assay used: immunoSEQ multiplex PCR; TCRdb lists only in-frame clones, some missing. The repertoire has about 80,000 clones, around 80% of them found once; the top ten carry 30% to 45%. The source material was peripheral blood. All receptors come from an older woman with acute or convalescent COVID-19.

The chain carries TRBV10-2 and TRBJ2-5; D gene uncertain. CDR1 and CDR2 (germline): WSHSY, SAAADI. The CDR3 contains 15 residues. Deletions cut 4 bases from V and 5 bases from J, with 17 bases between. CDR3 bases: TGCGCCAGCAGTGCTCAGCGACCATCCACGGAGACCCAGTACTTC. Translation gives CASSAQRPSTETQYF.

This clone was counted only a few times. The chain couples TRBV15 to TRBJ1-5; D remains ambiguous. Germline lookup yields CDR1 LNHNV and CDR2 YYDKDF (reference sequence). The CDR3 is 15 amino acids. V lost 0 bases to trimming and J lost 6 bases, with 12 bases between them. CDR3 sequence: CATSRDKMRGQPQHF. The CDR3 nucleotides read TGTGCCACCAGCAGAGATAAGATGCGGGGTCAGCCCCAGCATTTT.

The CDR3 DNA follows: TGTGCCAGCAGTGAATATCGTCAGGGGGGTGATGGCTACACCTTC. This translates into CASSEYRQGGDGYTF. This rearrangement joins TRBV25-1 to TRBJ1-2, with 7 bases aligning to TRBD1. The CDR3 has 15 amino acids. With 0 bases clipped from V and 6 bases from J, the junction kept 7 bases outside the gene matches. Germline V gene data show CDR1 as MGHDK and CDR2 as SYGVNS.

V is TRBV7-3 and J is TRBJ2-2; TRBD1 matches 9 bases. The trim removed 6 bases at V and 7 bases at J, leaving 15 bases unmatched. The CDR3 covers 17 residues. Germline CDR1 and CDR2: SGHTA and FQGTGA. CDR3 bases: TGTGCCAGCAGTTCACAGGGGGCGCGGGTCCAAAACGGGGAGCTGTTTTTT. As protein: CASSSQGARVQNGELFF.

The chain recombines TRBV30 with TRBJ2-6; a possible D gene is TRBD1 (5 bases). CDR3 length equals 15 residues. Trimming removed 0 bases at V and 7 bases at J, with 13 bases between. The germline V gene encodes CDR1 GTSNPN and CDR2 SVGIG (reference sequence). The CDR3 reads CAWSVGQGLANVLTF. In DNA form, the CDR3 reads TGTGCCTGGAGTGTAGGGCAGGGCCTTGCCAACGTCCTGACTTTC.

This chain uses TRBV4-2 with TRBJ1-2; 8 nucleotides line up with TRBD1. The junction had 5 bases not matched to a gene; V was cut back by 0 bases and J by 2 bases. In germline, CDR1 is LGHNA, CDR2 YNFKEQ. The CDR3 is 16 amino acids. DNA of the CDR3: TGTGCCAGCAGCCAAGAAAGTAGACAGGGGAACTATGGCTACACCTTC. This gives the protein CASSQESRQGNYGYTF.

The CDR3 here is CASSPVTGMGTEAFF. In DNA, the CDR3 is TGCGCCAGCAGCCCTGTGACAGGGATGGGCACTGAAGCTTTCTTT. The gene calls are TRBV5-1 and TRBJ1-1, with TRBD1 matching over 7 bases. V trimming: 4 bases; J trimming: 4 bases; junction bases outside the gene matches: 10. The CDR3 sequence is 15 residues long. Germline V CDR1 and CDR2: SGHRS, YFSETQ. The whole variable domain, filled in from reference TRBV5-1 and TRBJ1-1, reads KAGVTQTPRYLIKTRGQQVTLSCSPISGHRSVSWYQQTPGQGLQFLFEYFSETQRNKGNFPGRFSGRQFSNSRSEMNVSTLELGDSALYLCASSPVTGMGTEAFFGQGTRLTVV.

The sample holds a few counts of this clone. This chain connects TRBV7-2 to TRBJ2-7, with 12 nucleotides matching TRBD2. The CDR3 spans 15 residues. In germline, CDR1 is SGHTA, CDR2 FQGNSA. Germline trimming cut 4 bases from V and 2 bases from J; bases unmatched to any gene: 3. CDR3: CASSSTSGSAYEQYF. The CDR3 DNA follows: TGTGCCAGCAGCTCGACTAGCGGGAGCGCCTACGAGCAGTACTTC.

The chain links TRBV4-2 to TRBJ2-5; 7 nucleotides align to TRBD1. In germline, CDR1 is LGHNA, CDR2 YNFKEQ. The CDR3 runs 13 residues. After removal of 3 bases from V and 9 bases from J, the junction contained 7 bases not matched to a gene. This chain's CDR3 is CASSHFSDRAQYF. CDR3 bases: TGTGCCAGCAGCCATTTTTCCGACAGGGCCCAGTACTTC.

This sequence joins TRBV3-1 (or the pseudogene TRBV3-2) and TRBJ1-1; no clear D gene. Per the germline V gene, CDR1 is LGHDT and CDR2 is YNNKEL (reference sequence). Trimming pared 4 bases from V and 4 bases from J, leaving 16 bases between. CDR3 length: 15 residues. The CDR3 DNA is TGTGCCAGCAGCCCCCCACCTCCAGGAACCACTGAAGCTTTCTTT. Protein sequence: CASSPPPPGTTEAFF.

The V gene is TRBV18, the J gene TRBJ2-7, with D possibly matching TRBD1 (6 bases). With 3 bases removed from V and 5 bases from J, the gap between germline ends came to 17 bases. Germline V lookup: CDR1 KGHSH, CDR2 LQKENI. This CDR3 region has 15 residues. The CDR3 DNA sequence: TGTGCCAGCTCACCCAGGGGTGGGAGAAATAACGAGCAGTACTTC. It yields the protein CASSPRGGRNNEQYF.

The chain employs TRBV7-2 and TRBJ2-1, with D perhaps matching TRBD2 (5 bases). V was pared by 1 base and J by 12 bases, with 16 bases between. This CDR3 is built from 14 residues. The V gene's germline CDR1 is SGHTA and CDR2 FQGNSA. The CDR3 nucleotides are TGTGCCAGCAGCTTAGTGGCGGGCGATACGGGGCAGTTCTTC. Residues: CASSLVAGDTGQFF.

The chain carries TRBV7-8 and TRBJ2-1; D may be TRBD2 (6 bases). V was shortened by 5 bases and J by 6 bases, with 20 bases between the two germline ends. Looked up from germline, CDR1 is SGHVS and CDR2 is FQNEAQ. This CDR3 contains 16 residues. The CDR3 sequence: CASSPNPGRDFNEQFF. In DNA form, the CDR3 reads TGTGCCAGCAGCCCTAATCCCGGGAGAGACTTCAATGAGCAGTTCTTC.

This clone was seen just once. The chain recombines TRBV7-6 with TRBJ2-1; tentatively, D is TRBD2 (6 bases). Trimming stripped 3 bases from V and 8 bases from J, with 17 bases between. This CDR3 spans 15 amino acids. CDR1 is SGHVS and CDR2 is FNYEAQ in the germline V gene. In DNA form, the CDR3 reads TGTGCCAGCAGCTTGCGGGACGGGAGTTTATATGAGCAGTTCTTC. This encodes CASSLRDGSLYEQFF.

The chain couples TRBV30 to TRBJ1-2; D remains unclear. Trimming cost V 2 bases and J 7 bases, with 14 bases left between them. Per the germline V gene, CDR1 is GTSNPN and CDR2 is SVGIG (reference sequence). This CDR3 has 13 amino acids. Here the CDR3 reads CAWSSRQSGGYTF. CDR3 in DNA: TGTGCCTGGAGTTCTCGGCAGTCGGGTGGCTACACCTTC.

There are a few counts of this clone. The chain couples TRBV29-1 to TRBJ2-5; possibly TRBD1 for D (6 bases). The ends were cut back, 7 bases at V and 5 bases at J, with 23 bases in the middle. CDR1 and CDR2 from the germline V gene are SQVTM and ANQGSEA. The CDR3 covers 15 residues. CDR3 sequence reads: CSAGTQPTREETQYF. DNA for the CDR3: TGCAGCGCTGGGACACAACCTACTCGCGAGGAGACCCAGTACTTC.

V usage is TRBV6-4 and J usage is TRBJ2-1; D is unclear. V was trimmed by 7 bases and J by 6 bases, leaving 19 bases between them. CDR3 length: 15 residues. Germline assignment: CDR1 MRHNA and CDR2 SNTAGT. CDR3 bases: TGTGCCAGCACCCGATCTGCCTCGGTAACCAATGAGCAGTTCTTC. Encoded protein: CASTRSASVTNEQFF.

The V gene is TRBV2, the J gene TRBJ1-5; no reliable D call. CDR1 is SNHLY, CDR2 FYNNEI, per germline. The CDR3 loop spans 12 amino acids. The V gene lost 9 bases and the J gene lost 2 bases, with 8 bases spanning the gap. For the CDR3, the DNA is TGTGCCAGAGGAGTGGGCAATCAGCCCCAGCATTTT. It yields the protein CARGVGNQPQHF.

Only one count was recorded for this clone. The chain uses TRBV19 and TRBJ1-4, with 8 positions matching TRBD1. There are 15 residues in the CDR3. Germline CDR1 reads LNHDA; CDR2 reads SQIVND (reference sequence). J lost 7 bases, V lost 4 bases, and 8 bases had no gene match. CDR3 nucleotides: TGTGCCAGTAGTACCGACAGGGGTACGGTTGAAAAACTGTTTTTT. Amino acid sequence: CASSTDRGTVEKLFF.

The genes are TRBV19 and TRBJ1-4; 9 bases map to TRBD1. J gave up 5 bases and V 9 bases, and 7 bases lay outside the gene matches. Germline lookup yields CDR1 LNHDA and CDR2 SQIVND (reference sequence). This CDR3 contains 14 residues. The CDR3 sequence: CASKRTGVNEKLFF. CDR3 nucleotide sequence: TGTGCCAGCAAGAGGACAGGGGTCAATGAAAAACTGTTTTTT.

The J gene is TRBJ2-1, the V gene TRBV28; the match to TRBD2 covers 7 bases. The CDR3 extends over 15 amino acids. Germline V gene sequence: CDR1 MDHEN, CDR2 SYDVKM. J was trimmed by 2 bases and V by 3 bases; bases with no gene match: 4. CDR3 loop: CASSFGGTTYNEQFF. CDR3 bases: TGTGCCAGCAGTTTTGGCGGGACTACCTACAATGAGCAGTTCTTC.

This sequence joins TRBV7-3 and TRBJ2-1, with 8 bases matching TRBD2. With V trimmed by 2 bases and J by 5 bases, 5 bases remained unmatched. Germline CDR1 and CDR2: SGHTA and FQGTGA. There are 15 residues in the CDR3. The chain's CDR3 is CASSLQAGGNNEQFF. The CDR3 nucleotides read TGTGCCAGCAGCTTACAGGCGGGAGGTAACAATGAGCAGTTCTTC.

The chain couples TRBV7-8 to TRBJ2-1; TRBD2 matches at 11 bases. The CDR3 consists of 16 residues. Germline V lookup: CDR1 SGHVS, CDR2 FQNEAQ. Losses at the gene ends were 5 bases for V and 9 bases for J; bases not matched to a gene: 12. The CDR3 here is CASSPWTSGSPGEQFF. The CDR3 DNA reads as TGTGCCAGCAGCCCCTGGACTAGCGGGTCCCCGGGTGAGCAGTTCTTC.

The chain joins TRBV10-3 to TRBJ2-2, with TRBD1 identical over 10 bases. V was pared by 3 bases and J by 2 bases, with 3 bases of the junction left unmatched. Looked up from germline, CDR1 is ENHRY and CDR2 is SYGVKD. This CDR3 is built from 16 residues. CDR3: CAISEGTGVNTGELFF. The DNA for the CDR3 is TGTGCCATCAGTGAAGGGACAGGGGTCAACACCGGGGAGCTGTTTTTT.

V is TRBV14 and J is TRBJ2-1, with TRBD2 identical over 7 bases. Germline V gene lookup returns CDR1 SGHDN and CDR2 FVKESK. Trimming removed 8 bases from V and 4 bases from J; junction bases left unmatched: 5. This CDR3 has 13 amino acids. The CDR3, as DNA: TGTGCCAGCTCATCGGGACTATACAATGAGCAGTTCTTC. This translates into CASSSGLYNEQFF.

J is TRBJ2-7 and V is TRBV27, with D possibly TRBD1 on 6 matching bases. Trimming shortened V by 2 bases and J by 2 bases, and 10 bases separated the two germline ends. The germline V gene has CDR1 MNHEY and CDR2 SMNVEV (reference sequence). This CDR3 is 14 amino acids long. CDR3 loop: CASSLATGTYEQYF. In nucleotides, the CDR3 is TGTGCCAGCAGTTTAGCAACAGGGACCTACGAGCAGTACTTC.